This T cell receptor (beta chain) originates from a study of shared T cell receptors in the human thymus. TCRdb keeps only in-frame clones here, not all; method: immunoSEQ multiplex PCR. The top ten hold about 0.013% of the sample, which has 450,000 to 650,000 clones, 70% to 80% seen once. Looked up from germline, CDR1 is SGHTA and CDR2 is FQGNSA. Trimming pared 5 bases from V and 5 bases from J, leaving 6 bases between. This CDR3 is built from 11 residues. These data were likewise used in another study, on human thymus T cells. From that second work: Seemingly biased V and J gene usage marked thymic and blood repertoires.

The receptor's source is a boy under two years old with a congenital heart defect. The sequencing sample was made of thymocytes. The rearrangement joins TRBV7-2 to TRBJ2-5, with D unclear. For the CDR3, the DNA is TGTGCCAGCAGCATCGGGGAGACCCAGTACTTC. Protein: CASSIGETQYF.